The following is a T cell receptor (beta chain) sequence with its context. The germline CDR1 and CDR2 sequences are SGHTA and FQGNSA. Germline trimming cut 5 bases from V and 4 bases from J; bases unmatched to any gene: 22. CDR3 size: 19 residues. Profiling relied on immunoSEQ multiplex PCR, and the TCRdb table lists in-frame clones only, not all of them. The profile covers 45,000 to 60,000 clones, with almost 95% appearing a single time and roughly 0.71% taken by the ten largest. This entry is derived from a study of T cell changes during pregnancy in multiple sclerosis. This receptor was taken from a female donor with multiple sclerosis, enrolled in a pregnancy study. The gene calls are TRBV7-2 and TRBJ2-7, with TRBD1 matching over 8 bases. Sequencing was performed on CD4+ T cells from peripheral blood mononuclear cells, taken in the third trimester of pregnancy. The CDR3 DNA sequence: TGTGCCAGCAGCCGGGGACGCGGACAGGGTAAATTTGATAGATACGAGCAGTACTTC. As protein: CASSRGRGQGKFDRYEQYF.